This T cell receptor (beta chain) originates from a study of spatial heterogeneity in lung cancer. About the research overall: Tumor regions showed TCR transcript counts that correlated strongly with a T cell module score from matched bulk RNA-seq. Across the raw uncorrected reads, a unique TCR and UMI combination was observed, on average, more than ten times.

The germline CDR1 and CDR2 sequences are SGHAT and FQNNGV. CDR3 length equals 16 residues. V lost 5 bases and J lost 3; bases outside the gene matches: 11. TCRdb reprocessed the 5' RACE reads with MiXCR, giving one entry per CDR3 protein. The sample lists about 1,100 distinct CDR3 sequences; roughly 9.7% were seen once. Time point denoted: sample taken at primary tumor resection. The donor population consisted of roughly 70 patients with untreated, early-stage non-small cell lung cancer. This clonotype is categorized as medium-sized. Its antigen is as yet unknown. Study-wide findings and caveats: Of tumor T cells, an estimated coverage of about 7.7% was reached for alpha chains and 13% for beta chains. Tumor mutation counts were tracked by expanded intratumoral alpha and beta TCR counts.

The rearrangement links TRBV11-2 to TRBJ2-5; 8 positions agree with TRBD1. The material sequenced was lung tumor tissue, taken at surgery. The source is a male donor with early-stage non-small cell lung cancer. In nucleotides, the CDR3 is TGTGCCAGCAGCCCCCGGGCAGGGGGCATGGAAGAGACCCAGTACTTC. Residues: CASSPRAGGMEETQYF.